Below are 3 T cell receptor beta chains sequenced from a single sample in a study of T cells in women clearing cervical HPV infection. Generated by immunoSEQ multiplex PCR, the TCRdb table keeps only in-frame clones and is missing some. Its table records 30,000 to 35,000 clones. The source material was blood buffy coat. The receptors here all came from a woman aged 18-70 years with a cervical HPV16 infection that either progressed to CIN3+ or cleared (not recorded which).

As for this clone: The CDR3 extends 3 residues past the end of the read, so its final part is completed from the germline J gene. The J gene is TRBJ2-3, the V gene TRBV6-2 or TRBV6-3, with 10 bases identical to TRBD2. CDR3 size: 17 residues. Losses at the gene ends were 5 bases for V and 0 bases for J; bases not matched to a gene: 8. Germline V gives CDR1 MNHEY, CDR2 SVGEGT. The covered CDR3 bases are TGTGCCAGCAGTAGCGGGGGGGCCGTAATCAGCACAGATACG. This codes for CASSSGGAVISTDT. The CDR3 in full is CASSSGGAVISTDTQYF.

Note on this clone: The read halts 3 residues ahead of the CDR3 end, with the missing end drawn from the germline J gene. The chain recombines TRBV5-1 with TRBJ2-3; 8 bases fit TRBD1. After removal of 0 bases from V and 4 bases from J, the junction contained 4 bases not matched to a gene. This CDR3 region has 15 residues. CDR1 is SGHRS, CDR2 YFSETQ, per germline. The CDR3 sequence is CASSLVGQGSDTQYF. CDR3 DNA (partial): TGCGCCAGCAGCTTGGTCGGACAGGGATCAGATACG.

The sequenced CDR3 bases are TGCAGTGGTCAGCGGGAGGAAGAGACC. Translated: CSGQREEET. The full-length CDR3 reads as CSGQREEETQYF. The rearrangement uses TRBV20-1 and TRBJ2-5; 9 bases are a match to TRBD2. The CDR3 extends 3 residues past the end of the read, so its final part is completed from the germline J gene. Germline trimming cut 7 bases from V and 3 bases from J; bases unmatched to any gene: 3. Germline CDR1 DFQATT, CDR2 SNEGSKA (reference sequence). The CDR3 contains 12 residues.